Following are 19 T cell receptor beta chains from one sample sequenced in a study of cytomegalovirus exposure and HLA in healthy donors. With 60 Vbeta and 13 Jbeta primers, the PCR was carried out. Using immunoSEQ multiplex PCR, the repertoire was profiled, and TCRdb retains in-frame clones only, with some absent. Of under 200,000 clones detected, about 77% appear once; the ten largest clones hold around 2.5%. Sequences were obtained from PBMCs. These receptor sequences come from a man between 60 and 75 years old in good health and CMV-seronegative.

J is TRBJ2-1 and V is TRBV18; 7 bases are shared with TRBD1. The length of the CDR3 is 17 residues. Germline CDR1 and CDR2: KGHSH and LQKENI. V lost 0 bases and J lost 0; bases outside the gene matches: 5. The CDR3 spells CASSPPNRGLSYNEQFF. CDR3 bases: TGTGCCAGCTCACCACCGAACAGGGGCCTCTCCTACAATGAGCAGTTCTTC. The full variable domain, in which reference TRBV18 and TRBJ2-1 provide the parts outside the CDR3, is NAGVMQNPRHLVRRRGQEARLRCSPMKGHSHVYWYRQLPEEGLKFMVYLQKENIIDESGMPKERFSAEFPKEGPSILRIQQVVRGDSAAYFCASSPPNRGLSYNEQFFGPGTRLTVL.

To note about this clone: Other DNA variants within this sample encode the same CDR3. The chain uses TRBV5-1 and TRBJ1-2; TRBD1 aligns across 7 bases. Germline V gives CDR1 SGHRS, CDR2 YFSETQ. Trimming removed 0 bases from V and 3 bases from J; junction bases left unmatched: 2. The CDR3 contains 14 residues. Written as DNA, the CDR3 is TGCGCCAGCAGCTTGGGACAGGGTGACTATGGCTACACCTTC. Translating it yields CASSLGQGDYGYTF.

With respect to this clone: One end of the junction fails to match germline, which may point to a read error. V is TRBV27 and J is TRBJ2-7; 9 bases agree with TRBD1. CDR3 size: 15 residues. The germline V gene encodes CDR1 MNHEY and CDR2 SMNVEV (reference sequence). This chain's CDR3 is CASSQPGQGHYEQYF. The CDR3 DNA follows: TGTGCCAGCAGTCAACCGGGACAGGGACATTACGAGCAATACTTC.

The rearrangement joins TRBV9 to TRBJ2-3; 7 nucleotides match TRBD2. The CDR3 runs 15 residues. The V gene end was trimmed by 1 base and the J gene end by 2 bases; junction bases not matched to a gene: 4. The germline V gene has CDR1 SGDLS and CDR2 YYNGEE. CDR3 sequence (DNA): TGTGCCAGCAGCGTACTAGCGGCCCACACAGATACGCAGTATTTT. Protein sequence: CASSVLAAHTDTQYF.

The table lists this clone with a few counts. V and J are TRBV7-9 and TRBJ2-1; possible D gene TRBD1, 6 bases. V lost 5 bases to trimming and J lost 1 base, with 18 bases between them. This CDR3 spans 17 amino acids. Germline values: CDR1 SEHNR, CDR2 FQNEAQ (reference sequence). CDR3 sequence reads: CASSPQGQGMSYNEQFF. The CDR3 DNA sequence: TGTGCCAGCAGCCCCCAGGGCCAGGGGATGTCCTACAATGAGCAGTTCTTC.

CDR3 bases: TGCGCCAGCAGCCAAGATAGCGGGAGGGCCCGGGAGCAGTTCTTC. Protein: CASSQDSGRAREQFF. The genes are TRBV4-3 and TRBJ2-1; 11 bases agree with TRBD2. J lost 10 bases, V lost 0 bases, and 5 bases had no gene match. Germline V gives CDR1 LGHNA, CDR2 YSLEER. The CDR3 is 15 amino acids.

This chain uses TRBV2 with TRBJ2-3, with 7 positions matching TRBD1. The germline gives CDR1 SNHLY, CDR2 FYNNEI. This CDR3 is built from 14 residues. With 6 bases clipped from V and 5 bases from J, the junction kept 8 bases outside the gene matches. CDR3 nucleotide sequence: TGTGCCAGCAGCGGGGCAGGGGGAATAGATACGCAGTATTTT. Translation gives CASSGAGGIDTQYF.

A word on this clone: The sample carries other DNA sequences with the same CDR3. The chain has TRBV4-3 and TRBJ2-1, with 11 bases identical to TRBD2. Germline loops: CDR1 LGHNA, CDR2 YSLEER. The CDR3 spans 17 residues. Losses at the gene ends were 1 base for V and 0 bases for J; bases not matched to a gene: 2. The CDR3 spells CASSQALAGGSYNEQFF. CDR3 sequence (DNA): TGCGCCAGCAGCCAAGCTCTAGCGGGAGGCTCCTACAATGAGCAGTTCTTC.

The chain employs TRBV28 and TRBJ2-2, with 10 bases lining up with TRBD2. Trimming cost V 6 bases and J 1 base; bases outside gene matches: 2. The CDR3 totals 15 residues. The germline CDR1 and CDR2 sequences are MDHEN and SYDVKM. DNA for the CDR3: TGTGCCAGCAGCCGACTAGCGGGGAACACCGGGGAGCTGTTTTTT. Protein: CASSRLAGNTGELFF.

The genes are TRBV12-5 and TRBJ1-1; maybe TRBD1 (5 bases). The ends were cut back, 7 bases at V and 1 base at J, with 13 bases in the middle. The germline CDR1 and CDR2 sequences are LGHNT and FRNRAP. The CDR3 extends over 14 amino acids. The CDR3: CASALGGRNTEAFF. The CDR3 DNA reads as TGTGCTAGTGCCTTGGGGGGTAGGAACACTGAAGCTTTCTTT.

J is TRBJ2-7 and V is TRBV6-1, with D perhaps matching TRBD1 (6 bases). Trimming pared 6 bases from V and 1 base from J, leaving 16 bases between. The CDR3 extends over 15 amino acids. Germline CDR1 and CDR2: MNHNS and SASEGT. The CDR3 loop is CASRNREQGSYEQYF. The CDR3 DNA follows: TGTGCCAGCAGAAACCGAGAACAGGGATCCTACGAGCAGTACTTC.

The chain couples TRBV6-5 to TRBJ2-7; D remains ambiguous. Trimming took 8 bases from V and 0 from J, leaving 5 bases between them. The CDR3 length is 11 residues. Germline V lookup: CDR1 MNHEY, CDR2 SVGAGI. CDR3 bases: TGTGCCAGCGGGCGCTCCTACGAGCAGTACTTC. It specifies CASGRSYEQYF.

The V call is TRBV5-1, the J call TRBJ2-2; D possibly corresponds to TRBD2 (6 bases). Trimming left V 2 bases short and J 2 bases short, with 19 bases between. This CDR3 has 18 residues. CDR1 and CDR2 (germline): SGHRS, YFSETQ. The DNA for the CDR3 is TGCGCCAGCAGCTTACAGCCTCAGTTGCGGGGTAACACCGGGGAGCTGTTTTTT. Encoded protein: CASSLQPQLRGNTGELFF.

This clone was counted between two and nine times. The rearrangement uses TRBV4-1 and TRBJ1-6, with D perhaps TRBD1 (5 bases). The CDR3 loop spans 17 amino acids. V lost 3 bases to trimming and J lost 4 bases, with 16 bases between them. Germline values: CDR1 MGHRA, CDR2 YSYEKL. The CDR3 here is CASSHFERDRYNSPLHF. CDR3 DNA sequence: TGCGCCAGCAGCCATTTCGAACGAGACAGATATAATTCACCCCTCCACTTT.

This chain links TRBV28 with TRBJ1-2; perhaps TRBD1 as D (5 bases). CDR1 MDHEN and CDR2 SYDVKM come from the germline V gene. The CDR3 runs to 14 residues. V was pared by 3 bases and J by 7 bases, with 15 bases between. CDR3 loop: CASSFRGLGSGYTF. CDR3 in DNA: TGTGCCAGCAGTTTTAGGGGTCTTGGTTCTGGCTACACCTTC.

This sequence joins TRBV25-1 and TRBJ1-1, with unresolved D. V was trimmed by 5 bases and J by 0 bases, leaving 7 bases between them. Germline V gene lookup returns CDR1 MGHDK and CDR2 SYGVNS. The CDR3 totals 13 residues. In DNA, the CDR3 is TGTGCCAGCAGTCAGAAGTTGAACACTGAAGCTTTCTTT. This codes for CASSQKLNTEAFF.

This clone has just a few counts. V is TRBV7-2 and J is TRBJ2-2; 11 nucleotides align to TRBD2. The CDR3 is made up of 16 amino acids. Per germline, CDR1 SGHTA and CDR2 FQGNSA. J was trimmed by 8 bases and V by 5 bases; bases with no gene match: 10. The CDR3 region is CASSNSGRAFIGELFF. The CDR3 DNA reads TGTGCCAGCAGCAATAGCGGGAGGGCCTTTATAGGGGAGCTGTTTTTT.

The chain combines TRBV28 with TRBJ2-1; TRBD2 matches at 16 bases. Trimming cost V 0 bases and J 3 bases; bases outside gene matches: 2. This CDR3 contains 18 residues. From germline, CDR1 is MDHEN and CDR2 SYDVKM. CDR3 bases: TGTGCCAGCAGTTTATGGGGACTAGCGGGAGGGAACTACAATGAGCAGTTCTTC. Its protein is CASSLWGLAGGNYNEQFF.

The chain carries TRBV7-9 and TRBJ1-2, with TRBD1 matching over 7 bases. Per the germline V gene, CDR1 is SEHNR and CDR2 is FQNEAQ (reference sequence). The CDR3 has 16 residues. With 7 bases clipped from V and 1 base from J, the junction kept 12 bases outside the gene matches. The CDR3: CASTTSPQGLNYGYTF. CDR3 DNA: TGTGCCAGCACCACCTCGCCACAGGGGCTTAACTATGGCTACACCTTC.